Listed below are T cell receptor beta chains from one sample, sequenced in a study of T cell responses to AZD1222 COVID-19 vaccine. The protocol was immunoSEQ multiplex PCR, while the TCRdb copy is restricted to in-frame clones and leaves out a portion. The sample includes approximately 150,000 clones, around 90% of them seen just once. The sequences come from peripheral blood, collected 28 days after the second AZD1222 dose. Receptors were obtained from an adult who received the AZD1222 COVID-19 vaccine. Each CDR3 is given with its conserved first and last residue. A D gene is named only where the DNA matches it firmly. Clone sizes are given selectively: once, few, many, or a class where the clone is expanded.

v_call	d_call	j_call	clone_size	cdr3_aa	cdr3_nt
TRBV9	NA	TRBJ1-1	NA	CASSAAGRANTEAFF	TGTGCCAGCAGCGCAGCGGGACGGGCAAACACTGAAGCTTTCTTT
TRBV24-1	NA	TRBJ2-3	NA	CATKDRNTDTQYF	TGTGCCACCAAAGACAGGAACACAGATACGCAGTATTTT
TRBV7-8	NA	TRBJ2-4	NA	CASSLRQSVVAKNIQYF	TGTGCCAGCAGCTTACGTCAGTCGGTAGTAGCCAAAAACATTCAGTACTTC
TRBV3-1/TRBV3-2	TRBD1	TRBJ2-3	few	CASSQDSGGRDTQYF	TGTGCCAGCAGCCAAGATTCAGGGGGCCGGGATACGCAGTATTTT
TRBV14	NA	TRBJ2-1	once	CASSQDPGTYNEQFF	TGTGCCAGCAGCCAAGATCCGGGGACCTACAATGAGCAGTTCTTC
TRBV29-1	NA	TRBJ1-1	few	CSAKRSTQNTEAFF	TGCAGCGCGAAACGGTCCACCCAAAACACTGAAGCTTTCTTT
TRBV6-5	NA	TRBJ1-1	NA	CASSYGGYNTEAFF	TGTGCCAGCAGTTACGGAGGTTATAACACTGAAGCTTTCTTT
TRBV28	NA	TRBJ1-5	NA	CASGGGNQPQHF	TGTGCCAGCGGGGGGGGCAATCAGCCCCAGCATTTT
TRBV6-1	TRBD2	TRBJ2-1	NA	CASSDLAGVMQFF	TGTGCCAGCAGTGACCTAGCGGGGGTCATGCAGTTCTTC
TRBV7-9	TRBD1	TRBJ2-2	NA	CADRGTGELFF	TGTGCCGACAGGGGCACCGGGGAGCTGTTTTTT
TRBV9	TRBD1	TRBJ1-2	once	CASKPGQGAGGYTF	TGTGCCAGCAAGCCGGGACAGGGGGCTGGTGGCTACACCTTC
TRBV6-5	NA	TRBJ1-2	NA	CASQKQLSNYGYTF	TGTGCCAGCCAAAAGCAACTCTCTAACTATGGCTACACCTTC
TRBV10-1	NA	TRBJ1-4	few	CASVANEKLFF	TGCGCCAGCGTTGCGAATGAAAAACTGTTTTTT
TRBV24-1	TRBD1	TRBJ1-1	NA	CATSDRGPTGVSTEAFF	TGTGCCACCAGTGATCGGGGCCCGACAGGGGTGAGCACTGAAGCTTTCTTT
TRBV19	NA	TRBJ2-4	NA	CASSITGKGKNIQYF	TGTGCCAGTAGTATCACAGGGAAGGGCAAAAACATTCAGTACTTC
TRBV11-2	TRBD2	TRBJ2-7	few	CASARGGVRYEQYF	TGTGCCAGCGCTAGGGGAGGGGTTCGATACGAGCAGTACTTC
TRBV23-1	NA	TRBJ2-7	NA	CAGGNSYEQYF	TGCGCCGGGGGGAACTCCTACGAGCAGTACTTC
TRBV7-9	NA	TRBJ2-5	NA	CASSSTMGYGETQYF	TGTGCCAGCAGCTCTACTATGGGCTACGGAGAGACCCAGTACTTC
TRBV3-1/TRBV3-2	NA	TRBJ2-7	NA	CASSQVQGHEQYF	TGTGCCAGCAGCCAGGTTCAGGGCCACGAGCAGTACTTC
TRBV13	TRBD2	TRBJ2-3	few	CASSSQTHGGAGSTDTQYF	TGTGCCAGCAGCTCCCAGACCCACGGGGGAGCGGGGAGCACAGATACGCAGTATTTT
TRBV9	NA	TRBJ2-2	NA	CASSVAGRDRGELFF	TGTGCCAGCAGCGTAGCTGGCAGGGATCGCGGGGAGCTGTTTTTT
TRBV27	NA	TRBJ2-1	once	CASSLGGAAGQFF	TGTGCCAGCAGTTTAGGGGGGGCGGCTGGGCAGTTCTTC
TRBV2	TRBD1	TRBJ2-7	NA	CASSIDRGVYEQYF	TGTGCCAGCAGCATTGACAGGGGGGTTTACGAGCAGTACTTC
TRBV6-6	TRBD2	TRBJ2-1	NA	CASSYGGGNEQFF	TGTGCCAGCAGTTACGGGGGGGGTAATGAGCAGTTCTTC
TRBV2	NA	TRBJ2-2	few	CASSELFITGWGTGELFF	TGTGCCAGCAGTGAATTGTTTATCACAGGGTGGGGCACCGGGGAGCTGTTTTTT
TRBV7-8	NA	TRBJ1-1	few	CASSYAGRGAEAFF	TGTGCCAGCAGTTACGCAGGGAGGGGGGCTGAAGCTTTCTTT
TRBV3-1/TRBV3-2	NA	TRBJ2-1	NA	CASSPGGSYNEQFF	TGTGCCAGCAGCCCCGGGGGCTCCTACAATGAGCAGTTCTTC
TRBV7-2	NA	TRBJ2-3	NA	CASRPGATDTQYF	TGTGCCAGCAGGCCGGGGGCCACAGATACGCAGTATTTT
TRBV6-5	NA	TRBJ1-1	NA	CASSFSAANTEAFF	TGTGCCAGCAGTTTTTCCGCGGCGAACACTGAAGCTTTCTTT
TRBV20-1	NA	TRBJ2-5	NA	CSAEDVETQYF	TGCAGTGCTGAAGACGTGGAGACCCAGTACTTC
TRBV5-1	NA	TRBJ1-6	NA	CASSVGNSPLHF	TGCGCCAGCAGCGTGGGGAATTCACCCCTCCACTTT